The rows below give T cell receptor beta chains drawn from one sample of a study of T cell responses to AZD1222 COVID-19 vaccine. Libraries were prepared by immunoSEQ multiplex PCR; TCRdb keeps only in-frame clonotypes and omits some of them. The sample holds some 100,000 clones, around nine tenths seen once. The specimen comprised peripheral blood, sampled 28 days after the second AZD1222 dose. Source of these receptors: an adult who received the AZD1222 COVID-19 vaccine. The CDR3 runs from the conserved cysteine through the conserved F or W. Each record gives: clone size, V gene, J gene, D gene, CDR3 DNA, CDR3 protein. A D gene is named only where the DNA matches it firmly. The size of a clone is reported for some rows only, either as once, few or many, or as a class for expanded clones.

.	TRBV21-1	TRBJ2-2	.	TGTGCCAGCAGCAAAGGGGGCAGGGAAATCGGGGAGCTGTTTTTT	CASSKGGREIGELFF
few	TRBV6-5	TRBJ1-2	TRBD1	TGTGCCAGCAAAAAGGTCAGGGGGAACTATGGCTACACCTTC	CASKKVRGNYGYTF
once	TRBV5-1	TRBJ1-1	.	TGCGCCAGCAGCTCGACAGGGAACACTGAAGCTTTCTTT	CASSSTGNTEAFF
.	TRBV20-1	TRBJ1-2	.	TGCAGTGCTAGTATGACGGGCATGAACTATGGCTACACCTTC	CSASMTGMNYGYTF
few	TRBV19	TRBJ1-1	TRBD1	TGTGCCAGTAGTATCGGGGGACAGGGGGCTTTCTTT	CASSIGGQGAFF
.	TRBV5-6	TRBJ1-2	.	TGTGCCAGCAGCCTGGTCGCAGTACGATTATGGGGCTACACCTTC	CASSLVAVRLWGYTF
.	TRBV5-1	TRBJ1-2	TRBD1	TGCGCCAGCAGCTTGGCCCCGGGACAGTACTATGGCTACACCTTC	CASSLAPGQYYGYTF
.	TRBV5-1	TRBJ2-3	TRBD1	TGCGCCAGCAGCTCACTACAGGGGTACGATACGCAGTATTTT	CASSSLQGYDTQYF
.	TRBV5-1	TRBJ2-2	.	TGCGCCAGCAGCCTCGACGGGTTCACCGGGGAGCTGTTTTTT	CASSLDGFTGELFF
.	TRBV5-5	TRBJ1-3	.	TGTGCCAGCAGCTTGGAGACCCTCTCTGGAAACACCATATATTTT	CASSLETLSGNTIYF
.	TRBV2	TRBJ2-1	.	TGTGCCAGCAGGAACCGACTAGGGGGGGATCGGTACAATGAGCAGTTCTTC	CASRNRLGGDRYNEQFF
.	TRBV7-8	TRBJ2-7	TRBD1	TGTGCCAGCAGGCTCCGGGACAGGGGATCCTACGAGCAGTACTTC	CASRLRDRGSYEQYF
once	TRBV11-3	TRBJ2-7	TRBD1	TGTGCCAGCAGCGTCTCCGGGACAGCCTACGAGCAGTACTTC	CASSVSGTAYEQYF
few	TRBV2	TRBJ2-7	TRBD1	TGTGCCAGCCCCAGGGACAGCCCCTACGAGCAGTACTTC	CASPRDSPYEQYF
.	TRBV6-5	TRBJ2-1	TRBD2	TGTGCCAGCAGACAAGGACTAGCGGGGTACAATGAGCAGTTCTTC	CASRQGLAGYNEQFF
.	TRBV6-4	TRBJ2-3	TRBD2	TGTGCCAGCAGTGAATCGGGGGGAAGCGCAGATACGCAGTATTTT	CASSESGGSADTQYF
.	TRBV12-3/TRBV12-4	TRBJ1-5	.	TGTGCCAGCAGGGGGGACGGGAATCAGCCCCAGCATTTT	CASRGDGNQPQHF
.	TRBV4-3	TRBJ1-2	TRBD1	TGCGCCAGCAGCCAAGACTTCCGATACAGGGGAGGCTATGGCTACACCTTC	CASSQDFRYRGGYGYTF
few	TRBV12-3/TRBV12-4	TRBJ1-6	.	TGTGCCACCGCTGAGGGGAATTCACCCCTCCACTTT	CATAEGNSPLHF
once	TRBV4-3	TRBJ2-1	TRBD2	TGCGCCAGCAGCCAAGGCTTAGCGGGAGGGTACAATGAGCAGTTCTTC	CASSQGLAGGYNEQFF
.	TRBV6-1	TRBJ1-2	.	TGTGCCAGCAGTGAAAGCCGGAGTATAGGGCTTGTCTATGGCTACACCTTC	CASSESRSIGLVYGYTF
few	TRBV6-5	TRBJ2-1	.	TGTGCCAGCAGTTACTCTAGCTCCTACAATGAGCAGTTCTTC	CASSYSSSYNEQFF
.	TRBV23-1	TRBJ2-5	.	TGCGCCAGCACAGGACAGGGGCTAGCGGGATGTAGAGAGACCCAGTACTTC	CASTGQGLAGCRETQYF
few	TRBV12-3/TRBV12-4	TRBJ1-3	.	TGTGCCAGCAGCCCTCAAGGGAACACCATATATTTT	CASSPQGNTIYF
once	TRBV7-3	TRBJ2-1	.	TGTGCCAGCAGCCCACACCAAGGTAGGGATGAGCAGTTCTTC	CASSPHQGRDEQFF
.	TRBV25-1	TRBJ1-6	.	TGTGCCAGCTCAGCCCAGGTGGGGGCCTCACCCCTCCACTTT	CASSAQVGASPLHF
few	TRBV5-5	TRBJ1-2	.	TGTGCCAGCAGCCCCGGGACCTACTATGGCTACACCTTC	CASSPGTYYGYTF
.	TRBV6-5	TRBJ2-7	.	TGTGCCAGCAGTTCCGGGGACGAGCAGTACTTC	CASSSGDEQYF
.	TRBV19	TRBJ2-7	TRBD2	TGTGCCAGTAGTATCGGGGGGAGCGGGAACGAGCAGTACTTC	CASSIGGSGNEQYF
.	TRBV11-1	TRBJ2-7	TRBD1	TGTGCCAGCAGCACCTCCAGACAGGGGAGCGACGAGCAGTACTTC	CASSTSRQGSDEQYF
.	TRBV9	TRBJ2-7	TRBD2	TGTGCCAGCAGCGAAGCCCGACTAGCCCGGAACGAGCAGTACTTC	CASSEARLARNEQYF
.	TRBV7-2	TRBJ1-4	.	TGTGCCAGCAGCTTGTCAGGGGTTAATGAAAAACTGTTTTTT	CASSLSGVNEKLFF
.	TRBV23-1	TRBJ2-5	.	TGCGCCAGCAGTCTCACACTTTCCCGACAGGTCATGATTAGGGAGACCCAGTACTTC	CASSLTLSRQVMIRETQYF
.	TRBV5-1	TRBJ2-7	.	TGCGCCAGCAGCTTGGCACTAGCTACCTACGAGCAGTACTTC	CASSLALATYEQYF
.	TRBV11-3	TRBJ2-7	TRBD2	TGTGCCAGCAGGTTCACTAGCGGGAGCTCCTACGAGCAGTACTTC	CASRFTSGSSYEQYF
once	TRBV29-1	TRBJ1-1	.	TGCAGCGTTGACTGGACGGGCACTGAAGCTTTCTTT	CSVDWTGTEAFF
.	TRBV29-1	TRBJ2-2	TRBD1	TGCAGCGTGGGGACAGGGACCGGGGAGCTGTTTTTT	CSVGTGTGELFF
.	TRBV6-2/TRBV6-3	TRBJ2-7	.	TGTGCCAGCAGCCGTAAGCCCTCCCTCGTCGAGCAGTACTTC	CASSRKPSLVEQYF
.	TRBV7-9	TRBJ2-6	.	TGTGCCAGCAGCTCGTTCGTGACAGAAACATTCTCTGGGGCCAACGTCCTGACTTTC	CASSSFVTETFSGANVLTF
.	TRBV30	TRBJ1-6	.	TGTGCCTGGAGTGTAGGGGCCTCCCAGGGATCACCCCTCCACTTT	CAWSVGASQGSPLHF
.	TRBV12-3/TRBV12-4	TRBJ1-1	.	TGTGCCAGCAGTTTCTGGGGCGAAGCTTTCTTT	CASSFWGEAFF
.	TRBV29-1	TRBJ1-1	TRBD1	TGCAGCGTTGCGGGGGGGGACAGAAGGAGGTACACTGAAGCTTTCTTT	CSVAGGDRRRYTEAFF
.	TRBV7-2	TRBJ2-3	TRBD2	TGTGCCAGCAGCATAGACGGCGGGAGAACAGATACGCAGTATTTT	CASSIDGGRTDTQYF
.	TRBV6-2/TRBV6-3	TRBJ1-1	.	TGTGCCAGCAGTTACCCACAGGGTAAAGCTTTCTTT	CASSYPQGKAFF
.	TRBV25-1	TRBJ2-1	TRBD2	TGTGCCAGCAGCCGCAAAGGACTAGCGGGAGAGGGTGAGCAGTTCTTC	CASSRKGLAGEGEQFF
.	TRBV11-2	TRBJ2-7	TRBD1	TGTGCCAGCAGCAGACTGGGACAGGGGGCCTACGAGCAGTACTTC	CASSRLGQGAYEQYF